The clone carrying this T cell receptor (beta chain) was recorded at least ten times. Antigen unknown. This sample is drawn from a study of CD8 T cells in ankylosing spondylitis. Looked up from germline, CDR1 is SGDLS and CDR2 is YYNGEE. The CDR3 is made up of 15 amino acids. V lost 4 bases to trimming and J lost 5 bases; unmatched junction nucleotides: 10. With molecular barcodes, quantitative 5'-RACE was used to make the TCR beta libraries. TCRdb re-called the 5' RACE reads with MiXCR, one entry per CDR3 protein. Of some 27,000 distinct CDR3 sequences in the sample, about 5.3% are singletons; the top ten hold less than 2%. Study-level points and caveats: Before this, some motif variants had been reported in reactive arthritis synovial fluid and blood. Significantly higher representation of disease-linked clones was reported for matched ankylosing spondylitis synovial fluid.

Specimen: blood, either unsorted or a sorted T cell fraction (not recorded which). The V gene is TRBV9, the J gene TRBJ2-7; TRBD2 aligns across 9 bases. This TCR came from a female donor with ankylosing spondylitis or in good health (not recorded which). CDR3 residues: CASSSASGELDEQYF. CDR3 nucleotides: TGTGCCAGCAGCTCTGCTAGCGGGGAGTTAGACGAGCAGTACTTC.